This paragraph covers one T cell receptor (beta chain) sequence. The antigen is unknown. 13 Jbeta primers and 60 Vbeta primers were used for the PCR. Some clones are missing from TCRdb's copy, which holds only in-frame ones; the method was immunoSEQ multiplex PCR. The sample lists 130,000 to 150,000 clones; roughly four fifths were seen once. The sample comes from a study of cytomegalovirus exposure and HLA in healthy donors. Study-wide points: In a later analysis, TCR beta V- and J-gene trimming showed a link to a missense DCLRE1C variant. Analysis performed later found about 17,000 TCR beta sequences associated with HLA alleles at 0.05 false discovery rate.

Germline values: CDR1 LGHNT, CDR2 FRNRAP. V was pared by 3 bases and J by 10 bases, with 24 bases between. This CDR3 spans 17 amino acids. The origin of this receptor is a man aged 40-55 years in good health and CMV-seropositive. The chain couples TRBV12-5 to TRBJ2-2, with D tentatively TRBD1 (6 bases). Sequenced input: PBMCs. The CDR3 DNA is TGTGCTAGTGGTTTCGCCCATGGGACCCGGACAGAACCGGAGCTGTTTTTT. Its protein product is CASGFAHGTRTEPELFF.